The rows below give T cell receptor beta chains drawn from one sample of a study of beta chain features in type 1 diabetes. Here immunoSEQ multiplex PCR was the method, and the copy in TCRdb shows in-frame clones only, minus some. The sample shows roughly 290,000 clones, approximately 15% of them seen only once. Material: naive CD4+ T cells from blood. These TCRs come from a young man with type 1 diabetes. Both conserved end residues are part of each CDR3. The D gene is left open where the match is weak. Expanded clones are given a class, and other clones once, few, many or no size at all.

cdr3_aa	cdr3_nt	j_call	d_call	v_call	clone_size
CASSPGTGAMNTEAFF	TGTGCCAGCTCACCAGGGACAGGGGCGATGAACACTGAAGCTTTCTTT	TRBJ1-1	TRBD1	TRBV18	few
CAWSVRGRAGETQYF	TGTGCCTGGAGTGTCCGTGGGCGAGCGGGGGAGACCCAGTACTTC	TRBJ2-5	TRBD2	TRBV30	few
CASSFGQAGQPQHF	TGTGCCAGCAGTTTTGGACAGGCCGGTCAGCCCCAGCATTTT	TRBJ1-5	TRBD1	TRBV28	few
CASSLDRDNEQFF	TGTGCCAGCAGCCTGGACAGGGACAATGAGCAGTTCTTC	TRBJ2-1	TRBD1	TRBV7-9	NA
CASSSRLETAAYF	TGTGCCAGCAGTTCGCGTCTAGAGACAGCCGCCTACTTC	TRBJ2-5	NA	TRBV6-6	few
CASSIPGQPKAFF	TGTGCCAGCAGCATACCGGGACAGCCCAAAGCTTTCTTT	TRBJ1-1	NA	TRBV21-1	NA
CASSLHGRDYEQYF	TGTGCCAGCAGCCTCCACGGACGGGACTACGAGCAGTACTTC	TRBJ2-7	NA	TRBV9	few
CASSDFGTRDHEQYF	TGTGCCAGCTCCGATTTCGGGACTAGGGACCACGAGCAGTACTTC	TRBJ2-7	TRBD2	TRBV18	NA
CASSGGGLADTQYF	TGTGCCAGCAGCGGGGGAGGGTTAGCAGATACGCAGTATTTT	TRBJ2-3	TRBD2	TRBV5-4	NA
CSFSRDRRYNEQFF	TGCAGCTTCTCCCGGGACAGAAGGTACAATGAGCAGTTCTTC	TRBJ2-1	TRBD1	TRBV29-1	NA